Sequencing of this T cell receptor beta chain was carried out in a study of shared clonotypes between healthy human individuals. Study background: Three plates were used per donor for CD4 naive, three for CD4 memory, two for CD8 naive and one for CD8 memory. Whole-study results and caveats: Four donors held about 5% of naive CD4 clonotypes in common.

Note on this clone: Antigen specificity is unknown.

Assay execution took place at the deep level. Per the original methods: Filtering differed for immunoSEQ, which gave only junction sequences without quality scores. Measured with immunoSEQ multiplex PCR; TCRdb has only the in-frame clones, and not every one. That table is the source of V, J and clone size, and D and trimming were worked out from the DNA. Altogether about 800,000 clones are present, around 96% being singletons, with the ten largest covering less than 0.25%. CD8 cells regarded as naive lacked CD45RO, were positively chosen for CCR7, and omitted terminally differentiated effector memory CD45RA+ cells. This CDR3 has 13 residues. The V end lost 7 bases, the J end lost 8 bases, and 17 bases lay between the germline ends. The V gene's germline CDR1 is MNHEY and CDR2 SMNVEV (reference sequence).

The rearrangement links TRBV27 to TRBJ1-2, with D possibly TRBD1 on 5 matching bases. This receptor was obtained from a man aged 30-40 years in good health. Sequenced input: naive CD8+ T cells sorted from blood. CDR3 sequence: CASMGPTGSGYTF. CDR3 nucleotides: TGTGCCAGCATGGGGCCGACGGGTAGCGGCTACACCTTC.